This TCR beta chain is drawn from a study of cytomegalovirus exposure and HLA in healthy donors. The study, taken as a whole, reports: The study flagged about 150 TCR beta chains as cytomegalovirus-associated. A few of the chains that were CMV-associated were confirmed in vitro to be specific for CMV antigens.

With respect to this clone: What it binds is not known.

Germline loops: CDR1 MDHEN, CDR2 SYDVKM. V was clipped by 8 bases and J by 3 bases, with 19 bases between them. This CDR3 is 15 amino acids long. Sequencing used immunoSEQ multiplex PCR; TCRdb keeps in-frame clones, though not all of them. The table has 100,000 to 150,000 clones, 89% seen once. This chain links TRBV28 with TRBJ2-5, with a weak D call TRBD1 (5 bases). This clonotype originated in a woman in her late teens or twenties in good health and CMV-seronegative. Material for sequencing was PBMCs. The CDR3 is CASQFIGRVEETQYF. In nucleotides, the CDR3 is TGTGCCAGCCAGTTTATTGGCAGGGTGGAAGAGACCCAGTACTTC.